Sequencing of this TCR beta chain was carried out in a study of T cell changes during pregnancy in multiple sclerosis. Measured with immunoSEQ multiplex PCR; TCRdb has only the in-frame clones, and not every one. The sample has around 88,000 clones, about nine tenths seen once. V lost 3 bases to trimming and J lost 7 bases; unmatched junction nucleotides: 10. Germline CDR1 and CDR2: SGDLS and YYNGEE. This CDR3 is built from 15 residues. Sample: peripheral blood, taken in the first trimester of pregnancy. V and J are TRBV9 and TRBJ2-5, with 9 bases fitting TRBD1. This clonotype was sampled from a female donor with multiple sclerosis, enrolled in a pregnancy study. This CDR3 is CASSEGGTGYGTQYF. Here the CDR3 DNA reads TGTGCCAGCAGCGAGGGGGGGACAGGGTATGGGACCCAGTACTTC.